What follows are 5 T cell receptor beta chains derived from one specimen sequenced in a study of CD8 T cells in Susac syndrome. Reverse transcription of roughly 0.45 to 1 ug RNA used random hexamers. TCRdb analysed the immunoSEQ multiplex PCR reads with MiXCR anew, one entry per CDR3 protein. The repertoire holds over 100,000 distinct CDR3 sequences, with roughly 90% as singletons. The sequenced sample consisted of CD8+ T cells from PBMCs. These receptors all stem from a human donor in good health.

The chain uses TRBV20-1 and TRBJ2-6; possible D gene TRBD2, 5 bases. Trimming left V 6 bases short and J 4 bases short, with 13 bases between. The germline gives CDR1 DFQATT, CDR2 SNEGSKA (reference sequence). CDR3 length: 14 amino acids. Here the CDR3 reads CSASGLGGANVLTF. For the CDR3, the DNA is TGCAGTGCATCGGGATTGGGGGGGGCCAACGTCCTGACTTTC.

The genes are TRBV29-1 and TRBJ2-7, with 10 bases identical to TRBD1. The trim removed 6 bases at V and 3 bases at J, leaving 5 bases unmatched. Germline V gene lookup returns CDR1 SQVTM and CDR2 ANQGSEA. CDR3 length: 13 residues. CDR3 sequence (DNA): TGCAGCGTACGACAGGGGGCACTCTACGAGCAGTACTTC. This translates into CSVRQGALYEQYF.

The chain couples TRBV5-6 to TRBJ1-2; maybe TRBD1 (5 bases). The CDR3 is 14 amino acids. Trimming removed 4 bases from V and 8 bases from J, with 18 bases in between. Germline V CDR1 and CDR2: SGHDT, YYEEEE. Here the CDR3 DNA reads TGTGCCAGCAGCCAGGGAGCCGAATCGGGAGGCTACACCTTC. Translation gives CASSQGAESGGYTF.

The chain is built from TRBV2 and TRBJ1-4; no reliable D call. This CDR3 spans 15 amino acids. Trimming shortened V by 6 bases and J by 2 bases, and 13 bases separated the two germline ends. Germline values: CDR1 SNHLY, CDR2 FYNNEI. The CDR3 loop is CASSMDRTTNEKLFF. CDR3 nucleotide sequence: TGTGCCAGCAGCATGGATCGGACGACTAATGAAAAACTGTTTTTT. The entire variable domain, with the rest obtained from reference TRBV2 and TRBJ1-4, is as follows: EPEVTQTPSHQVTQMGQEVILRCVPISNHLYFYWYRQILGQKVEFLVSFYNNEISEKSEIFDDQFSVERPDGSNFTLKIRSTKLEDSAMYFCASSMDRTTNEKLFFGSGTQLSVL.

The CDR3: CAISDKGETGELFF. CDR3 bases: TGTGCCATCAGTGATAAGGGGGAGACCGGGGAGCTGTTTTTT. This chain joins TRBV10-3 and TRBJ2-2; the D gene is possibly TRBD1 (6 bases). The length of the CDR3 is 14 residues. Trimming took 3 bases from V and 5 from J, leaving 10 bases between them. Germline V gives CDR1 ENHRY, CDR2 SYGVKD.